This TCR beta chain was captured in a study of blood T cell repertoires in COVID-19. Study overall: Acute and convalescent COVID-19 samples came from the United States, Italy and Spain. In each case, the material was cDNA or gDNA derived from T cells, B-cell-depleted T cells, or PBMCs.

Comment on this clone: Mismatch with germline at one junction end may stem from a read error.

The CDR3 is 14 residues long. The germline V gene has CDR1 SEHNR and CDR2 FQNEAQ (reference sequence). How the authors handled the data: Amplification of reference gene primers was used by the study to estimate nucleated cell counts. Assay: immunoSEQ multiplex PCR; the TCRdb copy retains only in-frame clones and omits some. The V and J calls and clone size come from that table; D and trimming were worked out from the DNA. Here the sample spans around 55,000 clones, about 90% being singletons. The origin of this receptor is a man between 60 and 70 years old with acute or convalescent COVID-19. This rearrangement joins TRBV7-9 to TRBJ2-1; 7 bases match TRBD2. The sequencing sample was made of peripheral blood. The CDR3 DNA reads as TGTGCCAGCAGTTTAGCGGGCGAATACAATGAGCAGTTCTTC. It specifies CASSLAGEYNEQFF.